This T cell receptor (beta chain) comes out of a study of shared clonotypes between healthy human individuals. General observations from the study: Four donors held about 5.1% of naive CD4 clonotypes in common. Depth of sequencing was expected to influence donor clonotype sharing.

V gave up 5 bases and J gave up 5 bases, with 22 bases separating them. CDR1 and CDR2 (germline): SGHTA, FQGNSA. The CDR3 has 17 residues. As regards this clone: The target antigen is unknown.

In the original analysis: In the immunoSEQ data, sequences were junction-only and lacked quality scores, so filtering differed. Profiled with immunoSEQ multiplex PCR; TCRdb holds only in-frame clones, not every one. V, J and clone size are taken as reported in that table, and D and trimming were inferred from the DNA itself. Among 2 million to 3 million clones listed, roughly 93% were seen once. Everyone who donated was a Caucasian adult who lived in Nashville, Tennessee. The rearrangement links TRBV7-2 to TRBJ2-1; TRBD2 is a possible D gene (5 bases). Sequenced: naive CD4+ T cells from PBMCs. Specified subset: CD45RA+ positively selected. The origin of this receptor is a man younger than 35 in good health. Some clones in this sample may be carry-over from other donors' samples. CDR3 protein: CASSPRSIRGRDNEQFF. In DNA form, the CDR3 reads TGTGCCAGCAGCCCCCGGTCCATACGGGGAAGGGACAATGAGCAGTTCTTC.